This T cell receptor (beta chain) was identified in a study of shared clonotypes between healthy human individuals. Study-wide context: The donor pool was made up of a couple of women and a few men aged 18 to 49.

Clones were read by immunoSEQ multiplex PCR, and TCRdb kept only the in-frame ones, dropping some. The sample has about 730,000 clones, 72% seen once. Each sample came from a Caucasian adult donor living in Nashville, Tennessee. The table lists this clone with a few counts. This receptor was identified in a young woman in good health. The sequencing sample was made of memory CD4+ T cells sorted from blood. As for subset: CD45RA-negative fraction.

The CDR3 is CASSTNPGPKTQYF. CDR3 bases: TGTGCCAGCAGCACAAACCCAGGGCCGAAGACACAGTACTTC. The chain couples TRBV7-2 to TRBJ2-7; D may be TRBD1 (5 bases). V dropped 5 bases and J dropped 10 bases, with 21 bases sitting between them. The V gene's germline CDR1 is SGHTA and CDR2 FQGNSA. The CDR3 is 14 residues long.